Listed here are 30 T cell receptor beta chains from one sample, sequenced in a study of T cells in Graves' hyperthyroidism and ophthalmopathy. Amplified regions were TCR beta CDR3 sequences from RNA transcripts. Primed by the HTBI set, a first-round RT-PCR was run on the TCR CDR3. TCRdb analysed the multiplex PCR reads with MiXCR anew, one entry per CDR3 protein. This table holds about 840,000 distinct CDR3 sequences, 38% found once. The specimen sequenced was blood. The receptor source for this set is a man between 18 and 35 years old with Graves' hyperthyroidism.

This clonotype showed up just a few times. A much larger clone lies a single base off, so this may be a read error. V gene TRBV10-3 combines with J gene TRBJ2-7; 7 positions agree with TRBD1. V shed 6 bases and J 3 bases; nucleotides not matched to a gene: 2. The CDR3 is 12 residues long. CDR1 and CDR2 (germline): ENHRY, SYGVKD. CDR3 amino acids: CAISTGDYEQYF. The CDR3 nucleotides read TGTGCCATCAGCACAGGGGACTACGAGCAGTACTTC.

This clonotype showed up many times. CDR3 DNA: TGTGCCAGCATCAAGCCGACTAGCGGGGACCAAGAGACCCAGTACTTC. Translating gives CASIKPTSGDQETQYF. The chain uses TRBV7-8 and TRBJ2-5; the match to TRBD2 covers 11 bases. The germline V gene encodes CDR1 SGHVS and CDR2 FQNEAQ. The CDR3 spans 16 residues. With V trimmed by 7 bases and J by 0 bases, 7 bases remained unmatched.

The chain carries TRBV20-1 and TRBJ2-2; D is possibly TRBD2 (6 bases). The CDR3 covers 13 residues. Per germline, CDR1 DFQATT and CDR2 SNEGSKA (reference sequence). Between the trimmed V and J ends, which lost 3 bases and 2 bases, there was a span of 7 bases. The CDR3 here is CSARDYNTGELFF. CDR3 sequence (DNA): TGCAGTGCTAGGGACTATAACACCGGGGAGCTGTTTTTT.

The chain uses TRBV2 and TRBJ2-7; TRBD1 or TRBD2 may be the D gene (5 bases each). The CDR3 contains 16 residues. The V gene's germline CDR1 is SNHLY and CDR2 FYNNEI. V was trimmed by 5 bases and J by 6 bases, leaving 23 bases between them. Written as DNA, the CDR3 is TGTGCCAGCAGTTTATCGCCGGGACGGGCCGGGTCCGAGCAGTACTTC. Its protein is CASSLSPGRAGSEQYF.

There are a few counts of this clonotype. The V gene is TRBV7-2, the J gene TRBJ2-7; 7 nucleotides line up with TRBD2. The CDR3 spans 15 residues. CDR1 is SGHTA and CDR2 is FQGNSA in the germline V gene. J lost 3 bases, V lost 2 bases, and 7 bases had no gene match. CDR3 amino acids: CASSLPSGLYYEQYF. In nucleotides, the CDR3 is TGTGCCAGCAGCTTACCTAGCGGATTGTACTACGAGCAGTACTTC.

V is TRBV2 and J is TRBJ2-7; D possibly corresponds to TRBD1 (6 bases). The germline gives CDR1 SNHLY, CDR2 FYNNEI. Trimming pared 6 bases from V and 7 bases from J, leaving 25 bases between. CDR3 size: 16 residues. The CDR3: CASSLDQGLEAREQYF. CDR3 DNA: TGTGCCAGCAGCTTAGACCAGGGGCTCGAAGCGAGAGAGCAGTACTTC.

As for this clonotype: This sequence may be a read error, since a much larger clone differs from it by one base. The chain carries TRBV15 and TRBJ2-7; D possibly corresponds to TRBD2 (6 bases). Germline lookup yields CDR1 LNHNV and CDR2 YYDKDF (reference sequence). This CDR3 spans 14 amino acids. CDR3 loop: CATGSGGRTYEQYF. Here the CDR3 DNA reads TGTGCCACCGGCAGTGGTGGGAGGACCTACGAGCAGTACTTC.

This clonotype was seen repeatedly, ten times or more. The rearrangement links TRBV29-1 to TRBJ2-7; the D gene is possibly TRBD2 (6 bases). Germline CDR1 and CDR2: SQVTM and ANQGSEA. The V and J ends lost 4 bases and 9 bases respectively, with 13 bases between them. The CDR3 length is 11 residues. DNA for the CDR3: TGCAGCGTTGTGGGGGGAGGCATGCAGTACTTC. Translation: CSVVGGGMQYF.

This clonotype was found a few times. The CDR3 here is CASKGDEAFF. The DNA for the CDR3 is TGTGCCAGCAAAGGCGATGAAGCTTTCTTT. This chain connects TRBV12-3 or TRBV12-4 to TRBJ1-1; D uncertain. The CDR3 has 10 residues. Trimming cost V 7 bases and J 7 bases, with 7 bases left between them.

This clonotype was recorded at least ten times. V and J are TRBV7-9 and TRBJ1-4; D is possibly TRBD1 (6 bases). The CDR3 has 14 amino acids. The ends were cut back, 4 bases at V and 0 bases at J, with 6 bases in the middle. Germline CDR1 and CDR2: SEHNR and FQNEAQ (reference sequence). CDR3 DNA: TGTGCCAGCAGCTGGACAGCAACTAATGAAAAACTGTTTTTT. Translating gives CASSWTATNEKLFF.

The V gene is TRBV6-1, the J gene TRBJ1-5; D is possibly TRBD1 (5 bases). Looked up from germline, CDR1 is MNHNS and CDR2 is SASEGT. The CDR3 has 17 amino acids. Trimming left V 6 bases short and J 0 bases short, with 18 bases between. CDR3 nucleotide sequence: TGTGCCAGCAGCGATCGGTGGGGGACCTATAGCAATCAGCCCCAGCATTTT. This gives the protein CASSDRWGTYSNQPQHF.

V usage is TRBV19 and J usage is TRBJ2-5, with 10 bases lining up with TRBD2. The CDR3 extends over 15 amino acids. V shed 7 bases, J shed 2 bases, and the junction held 7 bases outside the gene matches. Looked up from germline, CDR1 is LNHDA and CDR2 is SQIVND (reference sequence). CDR3 bases: TGTGCCAGTATCCCAGCGGGGGGGACGCAAGAGACCCAGTACTTC. As protein: CASIPAGGTQETQYF.

This clonotype was counted ten times or more. The V and J genes are TRBV20-1 and TRBJ1-1; D is ambiguous. The length of the CDR3 is 14 residues. Germline V gene lookup returns CDR1 DFQATT and CDR2 SNEGSKA (reference sequence). The V gene lost 3 bases and the J gene lost 3 bases, with 14 bases spanning the gap. CDR3 sequence: CSARSGQIDTEAFF. The CDR3 DNA is TGCAGTGCTAGGTCGGGCCAGATAGACACTGAAGCTTTCTTT.

This clonotype was detected many times. The rearrangement links TRBV24-1 to TRBJ2-2; D remains unclear. V was cut by 4 bases and J by 5 bases, with 13 bases left in between. Germline V gene sequence: CDR1 KGHDR, CDR2 SFDVKD. CDR3 length: 15 amino acids. CDR3 protein: CATSDPRIGTGELFF. The DNA of the CDR3 is TGTGCCACCAGTGACCCCAGGATAGGGACCGGGGAGCTGTTTTTT.

The V gene is TRBV25-1, the J gene TRBJ1-2; maybe TRBD1 (5 bases). Germline V gene data show CDR1 as MGHDK and CDR2 as SYGVNS. The length of the CDR3 is 13 residues. Trimming removed 4 bases at V and 6 bases at J, with 12 bases between. The CDR3 sequence is CASSVSGFHGYTF. The CDR3 DNA follows: TGTGCCAGCAGTGTGTCAGGGTTCCATGGCTACACCTTC.

In this sample, this clonotype turned up a few times. The chain combines TRBV10-3 with TRBJ1-3, with a tentative D call TRBD1 (6 bases). The CDR3 is made up of 16 amino acids. Trimming removed 6 bases at V and 0 bases at J, with 15 bases between. CDR1 is ENHRY and CDR2 is SYGVKD in the germline V gene. Written as DNA, the CDR3 is TGTGCCATCAGCTTTGGGACACAGAGCTCTGGAAACACCATATATTTT. Its protein product is CAISFGTQSSGNTIYF.

This clonotype was seen ten or more times. The rearrangement links TRBV19 to TRBJ1-1; no firm D call. Germline CDR1 LNHDA, CDR2 SQIVND (reference sequence). The CDR3 is made up of 13 amino acids. The ends were cut back, 5 bases at V and 5 bases at J, with 12 bases in the middle. The CDR3 region has the DNA TGTGCCAGTAGTCTCCTACAACATACTGAAGCTTTCTTT. Translating gives CASSLLQHTEAFF. Complete variable domain (other parts from reference TRBV19 and TRBJ1-1): DGGITQSPKYLFRKEGQNVTLSCEQNLNHDAMYWYRQDPGQGLRLIYYSQIVNDFQKGDIAEGYSVSREKKESFPLTVTSAQKNPTAFYLCASSLLQHTEAFFGQGTRLTVV.

V usage is TRBV5-6 and J usage is TRBJ1-5; no clear D gene. This CDR3 region has 16 residues. Per germline, CDR1 SGHDT and CDR2 YYEEEE. Between the trimmed V and J ends, which lost 6 bases and 0 bases, there was a span of 16 bases. CDR3 residues: CASNKRSGSSNQPQHF. The CDR3 region has the DNA TGTGCCAGCAACAAACGCTCCGGGTCTAGCAATCAGCCCCAGCATTTT.

This clonotype was detected many times. The CDR3 DNA reads TGTGCCAGTAGTGTCGGACAGGACTACGAGCAGTACTTC. Protein: CASSVGQDYEQYF. This rearrangement joins TRBV19 to TRBJ2-7; 7 bases align to TRBD1. V shed 5 bases and J 3 bases; nucleotides not matched to a gene: 4. The CDR3 contains 13 residues. The germline V gene has CDR1 LNHDA and CDR2 SQIVND (reference sequence).

V is TRBV19 and J is TRBJ2-7; D is unresolved. CDR1 and CDR2 from the germline V gene are LNHDA and SQIVND (reference sequence). The CDR3 length is 14 residues. Trimming left V 10 bases short and J 0 bases short, with 16 bases between. Here the CDR3 reads CATADVLSSYEQYF. CDR3 DNA: TGTGCCACCGCGGACGTCTTAAGCTCCTACGAGCAGTACTTC.

This clonotype was counted a few times. The chain has TRBV7-9 and TRBJ2-7; D is undetermined. The CDR3 is 14 amino acids. Trimming took off 5 bases at V and 6 bases at J, with 17 bases between the two ends. Germline CDR1 SEHNR, CDR2 FQNEAQ (reference sequence). The CDR3 loop reads CASSRVGLTGEQYF. CDR3 nucleotide sequence: TGTGCCAGCAGCCGCGTGGGTCTAACCGGCGAGCAGTACTTC.

This clonotype was seen a handful of times. The chain has TRBV29-1 and TRBJ1-5; 7 positions agree with TRBD1. The ends lost 6 bases at V and 4 bases at J; junction bases unmatched: 15. Germline V gene lookup returns CDR1 SQVTM and CDR2 ANQGSEA. The CDR3 contains 16 residues. The CDR3 loop reads CSVITGVSGRNQPQHF. Here the CDR3 DNA reads TGCAGCGTCATAACAGGGGTATCAGGAAGGAATCAGCCCCAGCATTTT.

This clonotype has more than one count but fewer than ten. This chain connects TRBV19 to TRBJ1-2, with D maybe TRBD1 (6 bases). CDR3 length: 15 residues. Germline loops: CDR1 LNHDA, CDR2 SQIVND (reference sequence). V was cut by 3 bases and J by 2 bases, with 13 bases left in between. CDR3 sequence: CASSIAAGENYGYTF. CDR3 in DNA: TGTGCCAGTAGTATCGCCGCAGGGGAGAACTATGGCTACACCTTC.

Note on this clonotype: Possible read error: a much larger clone is one base away. The chain has TRBV7-2 and TRBJ1-3, with D tentatively TRBD1 (6 bases). This CDR3 region has 16 residues. Germline V gene sequence: CDR1 SGHTA, CDR2 FQGNSA. The V end lost 5 bases, the J end lost 6 bases, and 20 bases lay between the germline ends. CDR3 coding DNA: TGTACCAGCAGCAGGGGGAGCTGGGCCTCGACAAACACCATATATTTT. The encoded protein is CTSSRGSWASTNTIYF.

The chain combines TRBV19 with TRBJ2-2, with TRBD1 identical over 8 bases. V shed 3 bases and J 6 bases; nucleotides not matched to a gene: 6. The CDR3 is 15 amino acids. Germline V CDR1 and CDR2: LNHDA, SQIVND (reference sequence). CDR3 in DNA: TGTGCCAGTAGTATGAGGGACAGGTCGGCCGGGGAGCTGTTTTTT. This translates into CASSMRDRSAGELFF.

Only a few counts were recorded for this clonotype. The chain couples TRBV5-1 to TRBJ1-2, with D maybe TRBD1 (5 bases). V was clipped by 4 bases and J by 8 bases, with 15 bases between them. The length of the CDR3 is 13 residues. Per germline, CDR1 SGHRS and CDR2 YFSETQ. CDR3 sequence reads: CASSRGVSNGYTF. The CDR3 coding sequence is TGCGCCAGCAGCAGGGGTGTGTCGAACGGCTACACCTTC.

There are a few counts of this clonotype. The V and J genes are TRBV6-1 and TRBJ1-1, with D tentatively TRBD1 (5 bases). The CDR3 is 13 residues long. Trimming cost V 1 base and J 9 bases, with 12 bases left between them. The germline gives CDR1 MNHNS, CDR2 SASEGT. This chain's CDR3 is CASSEERRGKAFF. The CDR3 DNA reads as TGTGCCAGCAGTGAAGAGAGAAGGGGAAAAGCTTTCTTT.

The chain has TRBV4-1 and TRBJ2-5; possible D gene TRBD1, 7 bases. V gave up 1 base and J gave up 2 bases, with 14 bases separating them. Looked up from germline, CDR1 is MGHRA and CDR2 is YSYEKL. The CDR3 extends over 16 amino acids. CDR3 nucleotides: TGCGCCAGCAGCCAAGTAGCGGACAGGTCTCAAGAGACCCAGTACTTC. Encoded protein: CASSQVADRSQETQYF.

The DNA of the CDR3 is TGTGCCAGCAGTTTCCTTCCGGACAGGAGCAATCAGCCCCAGCATTTT. Translating gives CASSFLPDRSNQPQHF. The rearrangement uses TRBV7-6 and TRBJ1-5; 7 bases align to TRBD1. The length of the CDR3 is 16 residues. The J segment lost 1 base and the V segment lost 6 bases, leaving 9 bases of the junction unmatched. Germline values: CDR1 SGHVS, CDR2 FNYEAQ. Full variable domain (missing parts from reference TRBV7-6 and TRBJ1-5): GAGVSQSPRYKVTKRGQDVALRCDPISGHVSLYWYRQALGQGPEFLTYFNYEAQQDKSGLPNDRFSAERPEGSISTLTIQRTEQRDSAMYRCASSFLPDRSNQPQHFGDGTRLSIL.

This clonotype was detected many times. The chain employs TRBV20-1 and TRBJ1-5; no clear D. The length of the CDR3 is 13 residues. Deletions cut 0 bases from V and 1 base from J, with 4 bases between. Germline CDR1 is DFQATT and CDR2 is SNEGSKA (reference sequence). DNA of the CDR3: TGCAGTGCTAGAGATCTGAGCAATCAGCCCCAGCATTTT. It is translated as CSARDLSNQPQHF.